This T cell receptor delta chain was observed in a study of γδ T cells in repeated Plasmodium falciparum infection. As for the study in general: Age- and gender-matched Australian children served as comparison for malaria-exposed Malian children.

J gave up 7 bases and V 1 base, and 10 bases lay outside the gene matches. Germline CDR1 is TSWWSYY and CDR2 is QGS. This CDR3 is 16 amino acids long. To note about this clone: Its antigen is currently unknown. Other DNA variants within this sample encode the same CDR3.

Regarding the study as a whole: Waves of new clonotype selection appeared after repeated controlled infections in Vdelta2-negative, largely Vdelta1+, gammadelta T cells. Vgamma9/Vdelta2+ repertoires stayed stably polyclonal over time and infection.

Bulk repertoires came from Vgamma9/Vdelta2+ or Vdelta2-negative gammadelta T cells flow-sorted from PBMC. TCRdb used CATT to re-call clones from the multiplex PCR reads. The repertoire holds about 48,000 delta-chain clones, with 1.5% to 2% as singletons. Sequences were obtained from gamma-delta T cells from blood. The TCR comes from a pool of human donors (malaria-infected and uninfected, not separated). V and J are TRDV1 and TRDJ1, with 9 bases identical to TRDD3. CDR3 nucleotides: TGTGCTCTTGGGGAACCGGTCCGGAGGGGGATACCTAAACTCATCTTT. Translated, it gives CALGEPVRRGIPKLIF.